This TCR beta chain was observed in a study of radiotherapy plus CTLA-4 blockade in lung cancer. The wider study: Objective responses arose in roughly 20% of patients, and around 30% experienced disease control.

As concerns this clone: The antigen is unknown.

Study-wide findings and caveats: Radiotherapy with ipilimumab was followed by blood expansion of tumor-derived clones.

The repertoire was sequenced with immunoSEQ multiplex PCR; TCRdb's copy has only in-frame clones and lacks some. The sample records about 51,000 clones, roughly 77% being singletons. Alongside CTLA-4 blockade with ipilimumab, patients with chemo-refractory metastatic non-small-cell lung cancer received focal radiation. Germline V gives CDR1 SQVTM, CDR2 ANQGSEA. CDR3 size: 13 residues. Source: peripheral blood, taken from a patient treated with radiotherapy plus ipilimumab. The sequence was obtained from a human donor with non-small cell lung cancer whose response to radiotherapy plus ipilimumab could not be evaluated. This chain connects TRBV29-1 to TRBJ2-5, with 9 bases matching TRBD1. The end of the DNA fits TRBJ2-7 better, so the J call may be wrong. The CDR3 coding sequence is TGCAGCGTTGCTGGACAGGGGACGGGCGAGCAGTACTTC. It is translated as CSVAGQGTGEQYF.